This T cell receptor beta chain is from a study of blood T cell repertoires in COVID-19. Across the study: Donors in the United States, Italy and Spain gave samples during acute or convalescent COVID-19. PBMCs, B-cell-depleted T cells, or T cells were the source of the cDNA or gDNA that made up the material.

The ends were cut back, 4 bases at V and 5 bases at J, with 17 bases in the middle. Germline values: CDR1 SNHLY, CDR2 FYNNEI. The length of the CDR3 is 15 residues. In the authors' workflow: Researchers report that nucleated cell counts were estimated from reference gene primer amplification. Some clones are missing from TCRdb's copy, which holds only in-frame ones; the method was immunoSEQ multiplex PCR. V and J calls and clone size follow that table, whereas D and trimming were derived from the DNA. The table has approximately 450,000 clones, roughly 89% seen once. This chain connects TRBV2 to TRBJ1-1; no clear D gene. Sample: peripheral blood. The TCR comes from a woman in her 30s with acute or convalescent COVID-19. In nucleotides, the CDR3 is TGTGCCAGCAGTGGACCTTTGGGCAGTGCAACTGAAGCTTTCTTT. Its protein product is CASSGPLGSATEAFF.